A selection of T cell receptor beta chains follows, all from one sample in a study of blood T cell repertoires in COVID-19. Profiled with immunoSEQ multiplex PCR; TCRdb holds only in-frame clones, not every one. Altogether about 14,000 clones are present, 65% to 80% being singletons, with the ten largest covering about 43%. Material for sequencing was peripheral blood. The source is a woman of 80 years or more with acute or convalescent COVID-19. The CDR3 runs from the conserved cysteine through the conserved F or W. The D gene is left open where the match is weak. Not all rows give a size; the values are once, few, many and, for expanded clones, a class.

TGCGCCAGCAGCTTGGGACTCGGCTACACCTTC,CASSLGLGYTF,.,.,TRBV5-1,TRBJ1-2
TGTGCCAGCAGCTTAGTCAGCACTGAAGCTTTCTTT,CASSLVSTEAFF,.,.,TRBV7-6,TRBJ1-1
TGTGCCAGCAGGACAACAGGGGACCATGAAAAACTGTTTTTT,CASRTTGDHEKLFF,TRBD1,many,TRBV2,TRBJ1-4
TGTGCCAGCAGTGACCAGGGGGGCGTTAACGGGGAGCTGTTTTTT,CASSDQGGVNGELFF,.,.,TRBV6-4,TRBJ2-2
TGTGCCAGCAGTTTAGTTTTTGGTGTTGTGCAGGGCGGCTATGGCTACACCTTC,CASSLVFGVVQGGYGYTF,.,few,TRBV28,TRBJ1-2
TGCGCCAGCAGCCCACTAGGGGGACAGGGCCACCTTGAAGCTTTCTTT,CASSPLGGQGHLEAFF,TRBD1,.,TRBV4-1,TRBJ1-1
TGTGCCAGCAGTTCACAGGGAACTAACTATGGCTACACCTTC,CASSSQGTNYGYTF,.,once,TRBV27,TRBJ1-2
TGTGCCAGCAGGCAGGGGTTGAACACTGAAGCTTTCTTT,CASRQGLNTEAFF,.,.,TRBV6-5,TRBJ1-1
TGTGCCAGCAGTGACGCAGGGGGTGGCACAGATACGCAGTATTTT,CASSDAGGGTDTQYF,TRBD1,.,TRBV6-4,TRBJ2-3
TGTGCCAGCAGCAAAGACGGGGAGACCTACGAGCAGTACTTC,CASSKDGETYEQYF,.,.,TRBV21-1,TRBJ2-7
TGTGCCAGCTTTCCCGGGACAGGGGTAAATGAGCAGTTCTTC,CASFPGTGVNEQFF,TRBD1,.,TRBV18,TRBJ2-1
TGTGCCAGCAGTTACTCCGCTTTGCGGGGGGCCTTCTACGAGCAGTACTTC,CASSYSALRGAFYEQYF,TRBD2,.,TRBV6-2/TRBV6-3,TRBJ2-7
TGTGCCACCAGTGACGCGGCGGGGGGCACCTACGAGCAGTACTTC,CATSDAAGGTYEQYF,TRBD2,.,TRBV24-1,TRBJ2-7
TGCGCCAGCAGCTTAGGGACTCTGAGGAACACTGAAGCTTTCTTT,CASSLGTLRNTEAFF,.,.,TRBV5-1,TRBJ1-1
TGTGCCAGCAGCCCACTTAGAGGAATCTATGGCTACACCTTC,CASSPLRGIYGYTF,.,.,TRBV7-9,TRBJ1-2
TGCGCCAGCGCCGGGTGGTCCGGGGAGCTGTTTTTT,CASAGWSGELFF,.,few,TRBV4-3,TRBJ2-2
TGTGCCTGGAGCGGGACAGGGGTATACTCTGGAAACACCATATATTTT,CAWSGTGVYSGNTIYF,TRBD1,once,TRBV30,TRBJ1-3